Detailed here is one TCR beta chain. The antigen it binds to is not known. The record has no base qualities; no much larger clone is one base away. RNA was extracted with the RNeasy kit and roughly 0.45 to 1 ug was reverse transcribed using random hexamers. The immunoSEQ multiplex PCR assay, covering 54 Vbeta and 13 Jbeta segments, was used to amplify TCR beta CDR3 regions. Bias from PCR amplification was corrected by using a synthetic template baseline for primer optimization and for computational correction. In the authors' own workflow: Reads were assigned to V, D and J genes according to IMGT and analyzed in immunoSEQ Analyzer, with only productive sequences retained. Clonality was computed as one minus Shannon entropy normalized by log2 of the number of productive unique sequences. Public and private clones were assessed among the 100 most prevalent clones of each patient and control. A clone was defined as Susac-specific if it was absent from the healthy and MS cohorts, from 950 to 1,300 published viral clones and from other ImmuneACCESS disease sequences. TCRdb reran the public reads through fastp at Q25 and MiXCR, keeping productive beta chains. Rows with a matching CDR3 protein are joined into one entry that keeps the most common DNA and genes. None of the V and J calls come from the authors' own analysis; TCRdb made them. The sample records 330,000 or so distinct CDR3 sequences, 65% to 90% of which are singletons. Approximately 0.2% of the sample rests with the top ten.

The data originate from a study of CD8 T cells in Susac syndrome (dated by TCRdb to about 2019). Background for the entire study: The study used repertoire sequencing to test whether antigen drove CD8+ T cell activation and differentiation in Susac syndrome. The study compared CD8+ T cell repertoire clonality among roughly 12 healthy donors, approximately 14 Susac syndrome patients and about 16 multiple sclerosis patients. Paper-wide results and their limitations: The number of individuals in the TCR sequencing and HLA analysis was recognized as being relatively small.

Taken from cysteine to phenylalanine, the CDR3 has 15 residues. Only the CDR3 portion is preserved as DNA: 45 bases, with reading frame beginning at the first base. Trimming removed 4 bases from V and 4 bases from J; the gene matches leave 8 bases unexplained. The germline V gene sets CDR1 to LGHNA and CDR2 to YSLEER. Peripheral blood CD8+ and CD4+ T cells from healthy donors, Susac syndrome patients and multiple sclerosis patients were profiled using high-throughput TCR beta sequencing. Multiple sclerosis controls were treatment-naive patients with stable or active relapsing-remitting disease fulfilling revised McDonald criteria. Bulk CD8+ and CD4+ T cells were purified by magnetic negative isolation, while CD8+ TEMRA cells were enriched using FACS. Blood was drawn into EDTA tubes, processed within 24 hours, and PBMCs were isolated by density gradient centrifugation. PBMCs destined for TCR sequencing were cryopreserved in liquid nitrogen and later thawed in a 37 °C water bath. The sorted or isolated CD4+, CD8+ and CD8+ TEMRA cells had a purity of 90% or higher.

The receptor chain draws on TRBV4-3 and TRBJ1-2; a stretch of 8 junction bases matches TRBD1. The source of this sequence is a human donor with multiple sclerosis. The sequenced material came from CD8+ T cells from PBMCs. The CDR3 sequence is CASSLRQGTFYGYTF. The sequenced DNA is TGCGCCAGCAGCCTTCGACAGGGGACGTTCTATGGCTACACCTTC.